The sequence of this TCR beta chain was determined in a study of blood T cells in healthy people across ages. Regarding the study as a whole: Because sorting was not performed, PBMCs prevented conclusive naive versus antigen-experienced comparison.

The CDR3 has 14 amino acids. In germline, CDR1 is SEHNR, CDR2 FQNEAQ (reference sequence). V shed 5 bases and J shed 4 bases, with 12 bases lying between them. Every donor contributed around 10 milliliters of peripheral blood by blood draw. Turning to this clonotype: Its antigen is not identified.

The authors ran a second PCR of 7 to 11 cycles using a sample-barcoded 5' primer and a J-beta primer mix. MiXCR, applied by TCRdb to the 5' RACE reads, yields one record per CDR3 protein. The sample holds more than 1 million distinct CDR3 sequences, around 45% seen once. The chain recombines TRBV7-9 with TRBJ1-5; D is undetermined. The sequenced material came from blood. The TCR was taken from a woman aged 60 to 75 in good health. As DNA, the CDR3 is TGTGCCAGCAGCCTCGACACAGATAATCAGCCCCAGCATTTT. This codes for CASSLDTDNQPQHF.